Shown below are 32 T cell receptor beta chains from a single sample sequenced in a study of blood T cell repertoires in COVID-19. Sequencing used immunoSEQ multiplex PCR; TCRdb keeps in-frame clones, though not all of them. The table shows 150,000 to 200,000 clones, with under 80% occurring only once. The sequenced sample was PBMCs or T cells enriched from blood (not recorded which). These receptors came from a woman between 45 and 65 years old with acute COVID-19.

This clone was seen once. The chain couples TRBV7-9 to TRBJ1-4; D possibly corresponds to TRBD1 (6 bases). The CDR3 consists of 15 residues. Germline V gene lookup returns CDR1 SEHNR and CDR2 FQNEAQ (reference sequence). Trimming pared 5 bases from V and 8 bases from J, leaving 18 bases between. CDR3 nucleotide sequence: TGTGCCAGCAGCATTAGGGGTACAGGGAAGGAAAAACTGTTTTTT. Translating gives CASSIRGTGKEKLFF.

The J gene is TRBJ1-6, the V gene TRBV9; 10 bases agree with TRBD1. V dropped 3 bases and J dropped 2; count of bases not matched to a gene: 11. This CDR3 contains 19 residues. Germline V gene data show CDR1 as SGDLS and CDR2 as YYNGEE. CDR3 DNA: TGTGCCAGCAGCGGAAGTTCGGGGACAGGGGCCCCCTATAATTCACCCCTCCACTTT. Amino acid sequence: CASSGSSGTGAPYNSPLHF.

The sample holds a few counts of this clone. This sequence joins TRBV19 and TRBJ1-4; no clear D. CDR1 is LNHDA, CDR2 SQIVND, per germline (reference sequence). CDR3 length: 15 residues. Between the trimmed V and J ends, which lost 5 bases and 7 bases, there was a span of 17 bases. The DNA for the CDR3 is TGTGCCAGTAGTGCTCAAGCGACGACGCTTGAAAAACTGTTTTTT. Amino acids: CASSAQATTLEKLFF. The complete variable domain, with remaining parts taken from reference TRBV19 and TRBJ1-4, reads DGGITQSPKYLFRKEGQNVTLSCEQNLNHDAMYWYRQDPGQGLRLIYYSQIVNDFQKGDIAEGYSVSREKKESFPLTVTSAQKNPTAFYLCASSAQATTLEKLFFGSGTQLSVL.

The V and J genes are TRBV12-3 or TRBV12-4 and TRBJ1-2; possible D gene TRBD1, 6 bases. Trimming left V 7 bases short and J 4 bases short, with 10 bases between. This CDR3 contains 12 residues. CDR3 residues: CASNWGLYGYTF. In DNA, the CDR3 is TGTGCCAGCAATTGGGGGCTCTATGGCTACACCTTC.

DNA for the CDR3: TGTGCCAGCAGCCGAACGGACAGGGGGCTAAGTAATGAAAAACTGTTTTTT. Amino acids: CASSRTDRGLSNEKLFF. The chain recombines TRBV3-1 (or the pseudogene TRBV3-2) with TRBJ1-4; 11 nucleotides align to TRBD1. After removal of 4 bases from V and 4 bases from J, the junction contained 8 bases not matched to a gene. CDR1 LGHDT and CDR2 YNNKEL come from the germline V gene (reference sequence). The CDR3 runs 17 residues.

This clone was counted a single time. The rearrangement links TRBV6-2 or TRBV6-3 to TRBJ2-7; D remains ambiguous. CDR1 is MNHEY, CDR2 SVGEGT, per germline. V was trimmed by 5 bases and J by 4 bases, leaving 6 bases between them. This CDR3 is 11 amino acids long. CDR3 sequence (DNA): TGTGCCAGCAGTCACCGGTACGAGCAGTACGTC. Its protein product is CASSHRYEQYV.

The chain joins TRBV11-3 to TRBJ1-2, with 7 bases identical to TRBD1. The CDR3 totals 17 residues. Germline V lookup: CDR1 SGHNT, CDR2 YENEEA. V shed 5 bases and J 4 bases; nucleotides not matched to a gene: 16. CDR3 coding DNA: TGTGCCAGCAGCACCCGCCTTAGACAGGGAAGGGGCTATGGCTACACCTTC. Its protein is CASSTRLRQGRGYGYTF. Full variable domain (rest looked up from reference TRBV11-3 and TRBJ1-2): EAGVVQSPRYKIIEKKQPVAFWCNPISGHNTLYWYLQNLGQGPELLIRYENEEAVDDSQLPKDRFSAERLKGVDSTLKIQPAELGDSAVYLCASSTRLRQGRGYGYTFGSGTRLTVV.

The CDR3 DNA reads TGTGCCAGCAGTTTTTTGGGAGGTAATACGCCCCAGCATTTT. Translating gives CASSFLGGNTPQHF. The chain uses TRBV28 and TRBJ1-5; unclear D gene. The CDR3 extends over 14 amino acids. Germline assignment: CDR1 MDHEN and CDR2 SYDVKM. The germline V and J ends were trimmed by 3 bases and 9 bases, with 15 bases remaining between them.

The CDR3 loop reads CASSLGYGGTGYTEAFF. The DNA of the CDR3 is TGTGCCAGCAGCTTAGGGTACGGCGGGACAGGGTACACTGAAGCTTTCTTT. The chain recombines TRBV7-6 with TRBJ1-1; 9 positions match TRBD1. Germline-derived CDR1 and CDR2 are SGHVS and FNYEAQ. Germline trimming cut 1 base from V and 3 bases from J; bases unmatched to any gene: 9. The CDR3 loop spans 17 amino acids.

The rearrangement uses TRBV29-1 and TRBJ1-1; 7 nucleotides align to TRBD1. Germline CDR1 is SQVTM and CDR2 is ANQGSEA. Germline trimming cut 6 bases from V and 4 bases from J; bases unmatched to any gene: 11. This CDR3 contains 14 residues. CDR3 residues: CSVVSRGILTEAFF. In nucleotides, the CDR3 is TGCAGCGTCGTCTCCAGGGGGATTCTCACTGAAGCTTTCTTT.

Comments on this clone: A much larger clonotype is one base distant, so this may be a read error. The genes are TRBV6-5 and TRBJ1-2; TRBD1 aligns across 8 bases. This CDR3 region has 13 residues. The V gene end was trimmed by 5 bases and the J gene end by 4 bases; junction bases not matched to a gene: 3. Germline assignment: CDR1 MNHEY and CDR2 SVGAGI. CDR3 DNA: TGTGCCAGCAGTCGTACAGGGGGCTATGGCTACACCTTC. It yields the protein CASSRTGGYGYTF.

V usage is TRBV21-1 and J usage is TRBJ1-6. TRBV21-1 corresponds to a pseudogene. The length of the CDR3 is 18 residues. The CDR3 DNA sequence: TGTGCCAGCAGCTCAAAGGCCCCCCCGGCAGGGAGGGATTCACCCCTCCACTTT. It is translated as CASSSKAPPAGRDSPLHF.

This clone was detected once. CDR3 coding DNA: TGTGCCAGCAGCTTAGATTCGGGGGGGTACGAGCAGTACGTC. Protein product: CASSLDSGGYEQYV. The rearrangement uses TRBV11-2 and TRBJ2-7, with 8 positions matching TRBD2. Germline V lookup: CDR1 SGHAT, CDR2 FQNNGV. CDR3 length: 14 residues. With V trimmed by 0 bases and J by 4 bases, 2 bases remained unmatched.

This clone was seen a few times. The J gene is TRBJ1-1, the V gene TRBV11-3; D is ambiguous. With 5 bases removed from V and 4 bases from J, the gap between germline ends came to 14 bases. Germline V gives CDR1 SGHNT, CDR2 YENEEA. The CDR3 totals 14 residues. The CDR3 is CASSLPGGGTEAFF. DNA of the CDR3: TGTGCCAGCAGCCTCCCGGGAGGTGGCACTGAAGCTTTCTTT.

The CDR3 reads CASSDKTSRNNEQFF. The CDR3 bases are TGTGCCAGCAGTGATAAGACTAGCCGGAACAATGAGCAGTTCTTC. The J gene is TRBJ2-1, the V gene TRBV14; 7 nucleotides align to TRBD2. V was clipped by 6 bases and J by 5 bases; unmatched bases: 10. The CDR3 contains 15 residues. CDR1 SGHDN and CDR2 FVKESK come from the germline V gene.

The genes are TRBV7-9 and TRBJ2-1; possibly TRBD1 for D (6 bases). V lost 4 bases to trimming and J lost 2 bases, with 12 bases between them. The CDR3 has 15 amino acids. The V gene's germline CDR1 is SEHNR and CDR2 FQNEAQ (reference sequence). CDR3 sequence: CASSSSRGPYNEQFF. The CDR3 DNA follows: TGTGCCAGCAGCTCCTCCAGGGGACCCTACAATGAGCAGTTCTTC.

This chain's CDR3 is CASSSLSGESGELFF. The CDR3 DNA sequence: TGTGCCAGCAGCTCGCTGAGTGGGGAGAGCGGGGAGCTGTTTTTT. This chain links TRBV5-6 with TRBJ2-2; the D gene is possibly TRBD2 (5 bases). This CDR3 is built from 15 residues. Germline V gene sequence: CDR1 SGHDT, CDR2 YYEEEE. Trimming stripped 3 bases from V and 7 bases from J, with 16 bases between.

V and J are TRBV28 and TRBJ1-2; 8 bases map to TRBD1. The CDR3 has 14 amino acids. CDR1 and CDR2 (germline): MDHEN, SYDVKM. Trimming at V came to 4 bases and at J to 6 bases, leaving 7 bases not matched to a gene. The CDR3 DNA reads as TGTGCCAGCAGTTCCCTGGACAGGGTTCATGGCTACACCTTC. It yields the protein CASSSLDRVHGYTF.

The J gene is TRBJ1-5, the V gene TRBV10-3; 8 positions match TRBD1. V trimming: 0 bases; J trimming: 7 bases; junction bases outside the gene matches: 2. Germline CDR1 ENHRY, CDR2 SYGVKD. The CDR3 has 14 amino acids. CDR3 residues: CAISESTGEQPQHF. The DNA for the CDR3 is TGTGCCATCAGTGAGTCGACAGGGGAGCAGCCCCAGCATTTT.

The gene calls are TRBV28 and TRBJ2-4, with TRBD1 matching 9 bases. The CDR3 totals 15 residues. V lost 4 bases to trimming and J lost 6 bases; unmatched junction nucleotides: 7. In germline, CDR1 is MDHEN, CDR2 SYDVKM. In nucleotides, the CDR3 is TGTGCCAGCAGTTCCGCTGGACAGGGGCGAAACATTCAGTACTTC. Translation gives CASSSAGQGRNIQYF.

The genes are TRBV6-5 and TRBJ2-1; D is possibly TRBD2 (7 bases). The CDR3 length is 15 residues. Trimming removed 0 bases from V and 9 bases from J, with 15 bases in between. Germline V gene lookup returns CDR1 MNHEY and CDR2 SVGAGI. Here the CDR3 DNA reads TGTGCCAGCAGTTACTCGAAGGGGGGGGGCCCTGAGCAGTTCTTC. Protein sequence: CASSYSKGGGPEQFF.

The chain joins TRBV18 to TRBJ1-2; TRBD1 is a possible D gene (5 bases). V was pared by 2 bases and J by 0 bases, with 10 bases between. This CDR3 contains 15 residues. Germline CDR1 is KGHSH and CDR2 is LQKENI. DNA of the CDR3: TGTGCCAGCTCACCAGGGGACTACGCTAACTATGGCTACACCTTC. As protein: CASSPGDYANYGYTF.

The CDR3 sequence is CASSNWDLGGQPQHF. The CDR3 bases are TGTGCCAGCAGCAATTGGGACTTAGGAGGTCAGCCCCAGCATTTT. The rearrangement uses TRBV21-1 and TRBJ1-5. TRBV21-1 is assigned pseudogene status. The CDR3 has 15 amino acids.

The chain joins TRBV7-9 to TRBJ1-4, with D perhaps matching TRBD1 (6 bases). Trimming pared 2 bases from V and 4 bases from J, leaving 11 bases between. The germline V gene has CDR1 SEHNR and CDR2 FQNEAQ (reference sequence). The CDR3 runs 15 residues. In nucleotides, the CDR3 is TGTGCCAGCAGCTTACAGGGGATGGGTAATGAAAAACTGTTTTTT. Protein sequence: CASSLQGMGNEKLFF.

The chain links TRBV4-2 to TRBJ1-5; D remains unclear. Germline V gene data show CDR1 as LGHNA and CDR2 as YNFKEQ. The CDR3 covers 12 residues. V was clipped by 1 base and J by 13 bases, with 11 bases between them. The CDR3: CASSQGSAEQHF. DNA of the CDR3: TGTGCCAGCAGCCAAGGTTCGGCGGAACAGCATTTT.

The gene calls are TRBV5-1 and TRBJ2-2, with 7 bases lining up with TRBD2. The germline V gene encodes CDR1 SGHRS and CDR2 YFSETQ. This CDR3 has 17 residues. J lost 4 bases, V lost 0 bases, and 9 bases had no gene match. DNA of the CDR3: TGCGCCAGCAGCTTGGCGGGCAGCGGGGTGGTCACCGGGGAGCTGTTTTTT. Translation gives CASSLAGSGVVTGELFF. Looking up the rest from reference TRBV5-1 and TRBJ2-2 gives the full variable domain: KAGVTQTPRYLIKTRGQQVTLSCSPISGHRSVSWYQQTPGQGLQFLFEYFSETQRNKGNFPGRFSGRQFSNSRSEMNVSTLELGDSALYLCASSLAGSGVVTGELFFGEGSRLTVL.

This chain connects TRBV9 to TRBJ2-2; 8 positions agree with TRBD2. The CDR3 totals 15 residues. Germline values: CDR1 SGDLS, CDR2 YYNGEE. With V trimmed by 7 bases and J by 5 bases, 10 bases remained unmatched. In DNA, the CDR3 is TGTGCCAGCGAAGGTGGACTAGCTGGAACCGGGGAGCTGTTTTTT. Protein: CASEGGLAGTGELFF.

The rearrangement uses TRBV18 and TRBJ2-1; maybe TRBD2 (5 bases). The CDR3 has 15 residues. Germline values: CDR1 KGHSH, CDR2 LQKENI. The germline V and J ends were trimmed by 3 bases and 1 base, with 10 bases remaining between them. In nucleotides, the CDR3 is TGTGCCAGCTCACCGCCGGGGTCATCCTACAATGAGCAGTTCTTC. Its translation: CASSPPGSSYNEQFF.

This clone was recorded once. The gene calls are TRBV5-4 and TRBJ2-1; D gene uncertain. The germline V gene encodes CDR1 SGHNT and CDR2 YYREEE (reference sequence). This CDR3 comprises 13 residues. Trimming took 1 base from V and 7 from J, leaving 9 bases between them. The CDR3 is CASSLPGTNEQFF. DNA of the CDR3: TGTGCCAGCAGCTTGCCGGGTACGAATGAGCAGTTCTTC.

The chain uses TRBV30 and TRBJ1-3; D unresolved. The germline V and J ends were trimmed by 0 bases and 7 bases, with 7 bases remaining between them. Germline assignment: CDR1 GTSNPN and CDR2 SVGIG (reference sequence). The CDR3 contains 12 residues. CDR3 sequence (DNA): TGTGCCTGGAGTGTACGGGAGAACACCATATATTTT. Translated: CAWSVRENTIYF.

The chain uses TRBV28 and TRBJ2-7; a weak D match, TRBD2 (5 bases). Trimming cost V 6 bases and J 3 bases, with 9 bases left between them. Germline CDR1 MDHEN, CDR2 SYDVKM. The CDR3 spans 12 residues. The DNA for the CDR3 is TGTGCCAGCAGCTTCCGGGGCTACGAGCAGTACGTC. Residues: CASSFRGYEQYV.

The chain joins TRBV10-2 to TRBJ1-2; TRBD1 matches 8 bases. V was pared by 11 bases and J by 5 bases, with 13 bases of the junction left unmatched. Germline assignment: CDR1 WSHSY and CDR2 SAAADI. The CDR3 is 14 amino acids. This CDR3 reads CAGNGTGPSYGYTF. The CDR3 bases are TGCGCCGGCAACGGGACAGGACCTAGTTATGGCTACACCTTC.